This T cell receptor (beta chain) comes out of a study of blood T cells in healthy people across ages. A second about 7 to 11 cycle PCR used barcoded and J-beta primers. Each CDR3 protein is one row after TCRdb ran MiXCR on the 5' RACE reads. The sample lists approximately 780,000 distinct CDR3 sequences; under 30% were seen once. V was trimmed by 6 bases and J by 1 base, leaving 9 bases between them. Per the germline V gene, CDR1 is LNHDA and CDR2 is SQIVND (reference sequence). This CDR3 contains 13 residues. This clonotype was seen a few times. Another study also made use of these data, one on T cells of mothers and their children.

The sample comprised blood. J is TRBJ2-5 and V is TRBV19; D tentatively fits TRBD1 or TRBD2 (6 bases each). This receptor was obtained from a boy between 10 and 17 years old in good health. The CDR3 region has the DNA TGTGCCAGTAGGAGGGGGGCCCAAGAGACCCAGTACTTC. This encodes CASRRGAQETQYF.